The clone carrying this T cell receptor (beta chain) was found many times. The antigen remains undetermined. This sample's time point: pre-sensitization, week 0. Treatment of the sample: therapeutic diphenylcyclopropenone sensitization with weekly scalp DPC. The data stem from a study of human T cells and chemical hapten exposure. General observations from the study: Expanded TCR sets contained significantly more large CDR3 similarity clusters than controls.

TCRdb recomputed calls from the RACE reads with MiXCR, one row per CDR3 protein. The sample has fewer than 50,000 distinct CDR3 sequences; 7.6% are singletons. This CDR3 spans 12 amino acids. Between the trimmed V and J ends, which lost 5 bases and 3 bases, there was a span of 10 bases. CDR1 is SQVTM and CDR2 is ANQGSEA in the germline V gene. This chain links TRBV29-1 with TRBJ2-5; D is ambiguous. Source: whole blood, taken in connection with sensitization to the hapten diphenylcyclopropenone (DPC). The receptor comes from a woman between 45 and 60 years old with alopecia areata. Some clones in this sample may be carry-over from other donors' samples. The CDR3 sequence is CSVSGSEETQYF. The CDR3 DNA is TGCAGCGTTTCCGGGTCAGAAGAGACCCAGTACTTC.